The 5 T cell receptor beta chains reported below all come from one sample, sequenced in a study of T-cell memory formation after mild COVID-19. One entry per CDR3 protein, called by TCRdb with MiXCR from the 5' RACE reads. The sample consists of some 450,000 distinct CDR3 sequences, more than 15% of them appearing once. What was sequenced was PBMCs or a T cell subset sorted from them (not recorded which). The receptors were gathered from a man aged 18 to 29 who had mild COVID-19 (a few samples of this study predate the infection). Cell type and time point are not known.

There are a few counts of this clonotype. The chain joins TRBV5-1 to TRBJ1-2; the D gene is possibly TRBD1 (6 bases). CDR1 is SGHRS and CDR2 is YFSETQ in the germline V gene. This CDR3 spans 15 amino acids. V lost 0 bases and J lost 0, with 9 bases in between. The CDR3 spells CASSLGQATNYGYTF. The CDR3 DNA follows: TGCGCCAGCAGCTTGGGACAGGCTACTAACTATGGCTACACCTTC.

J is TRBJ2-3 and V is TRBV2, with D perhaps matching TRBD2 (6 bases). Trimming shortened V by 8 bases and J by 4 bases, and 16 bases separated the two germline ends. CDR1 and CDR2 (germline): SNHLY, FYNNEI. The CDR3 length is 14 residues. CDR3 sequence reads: CASGTRTTPDTQYF. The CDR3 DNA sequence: TGTGCCAGCGGAACTAGGACTACCCCAGATACGCAGTATTTT.

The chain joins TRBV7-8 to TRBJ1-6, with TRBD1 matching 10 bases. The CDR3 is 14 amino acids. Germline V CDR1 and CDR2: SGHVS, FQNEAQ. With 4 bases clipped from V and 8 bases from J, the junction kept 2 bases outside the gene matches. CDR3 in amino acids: CASSSDRGDSPLHF. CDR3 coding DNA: TGTGCCAGCAGCTCGGACAGGGGGGATTCACCCCTCCACTTT.

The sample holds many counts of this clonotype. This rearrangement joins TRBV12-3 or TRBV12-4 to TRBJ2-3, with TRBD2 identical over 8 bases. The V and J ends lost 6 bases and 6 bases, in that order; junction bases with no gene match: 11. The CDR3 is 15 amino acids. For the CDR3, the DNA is TGTGCCAGCAGCATAGCGGGGACTCTCACCGATACGCAGTATTTT. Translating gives CASSIAGTLTDTQYF.

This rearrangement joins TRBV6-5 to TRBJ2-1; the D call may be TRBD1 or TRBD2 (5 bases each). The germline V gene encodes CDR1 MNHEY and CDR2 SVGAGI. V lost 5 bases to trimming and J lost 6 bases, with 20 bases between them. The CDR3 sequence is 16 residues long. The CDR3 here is CASSQTRAGRINEQFF. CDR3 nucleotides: TGTGCCAGCAGTCAAACACGGGCAGGGAGAATCAATGAGCAGTTCTTC.